The entry that follows covers one T cell receptor (beta chain) sequence. The antigen is unknown. Here immunoSEQ multiplex PCR was the method, and the copy in TCRdb shows in-frame clones only, minus some. The sample lists about 35,000 clones, about nine tenths occurring once. The data are from a study of chemoradiotherapy in HPV16-positive cancers. The overall study: Candidate HPV-specific T-cell clones and common TCR motifs came from functional assays in a couple of HPV16-positive patients. Points from the study as a whole: Only two HPV16-positive patients supplied the functional HPV-specificity definition. In HPV16-positive patients, HPV-responsive T-cell expansion tracked better recurrence-free survival. Non-HPV-specific T cells did not expand in tumors during treatment, whereas candidate HPV-specific clones and E7-related motifs did.

The germline CDR1 and CDR2 sequences are MGHRA and YSYEKL. CDR3 length: 16 amino acids. V dropped 1 base and J dropped 6 bases, with 16 bases sitting between them. This chain links TRBV4-1 with TRBJ1-3; the D gene is possibly TRBD1 (6 bases). The sequencing here drew on blood, taken from a patient who underwent chemoradiotherapy. This clonotype was obtained from a human donor with HPV-associated anogenital cancer. Here the CDR3 reads CASSQGWGAVENTIYF. The CDR3 nucleotides read TGCGCCAGCAGCCAAGGATGGGGGGCAGTTGAAAACACCATATATTTT.